Below are 21 T cell receptor beta chains sequenced from a single sample in a study of beta chain features in type 1 diabetes. These TCRs are of unknown antigen specificity. Study outcomes and limitations: Type 1 diabetes patients showed a moderate but significant shortening of TCRB CDR3s in all four CD4+ subsets.

The isolated RNA, all of it, was reverse transcribed, so expressed TCRB transcripts were what got sequenced. Data came from immunoSEQ multiplex PCR; TCRdb stores just in-frame clones and leaves some out. The sample lists about 640,000 clones; around 12% were seen once. The source material was naive CD4+ T cells from blood. The origin of the receptors is a man aged 25 to 40 with type 1 diabetes.

This clone was counted a few times. This sequence joins TRBV6-5 and TRBJ2-7; TRBD1 aligns across 9 bases. The V gene end was trimmed by 6 bases and the J gene end by 6 bases; junction bases not matched to a gene: 12. The CDR3 is made up of 15 amino acids. Germline CDR1 MNHEY, CDR2 SVGAGI. CDR3 loop: CASRRLGTGYSEQYF. The CDR3 nucleotides are TGTGCCAGCAGGCGCCTCGGGACAGGGTACTCCGAGCAGTACTTC.

This clone occurred a few times. This chain links TRBV18 with TRBJ1-1; D call uncertain. The CDR3 extends over 14 amino acids. The ends were cut back, 5 bases at V and 0 bases at J, with 10 bases in the middle. Germline lookup yields CDR1 KGHSH and CDR2 LQKENI. The CDR3 loop reads CASSSTVLNTEAFF. The CDR3 bases are TGTGCCAGCTCATCGACGGTACTGAACACTGAAGCTTTCTTT.

In the case of this clone: Other DNA sequences in the same sample also yield this CDR3. The chain uses TRBV29-1 and TRBJ1-5; 10 positions agree with TRBD1. V trimming: 6 bases; J trimming: 7 bases; junction bases outside the gene matches: 3. This CDR3 has 12 residues. The germline CDR1 and CDR2 sequences are SQVTM and ANQGSEA. CDR3 in DNA: TGCAGCGTGGGACAGGGGAGGCAGCCCCAGCATTTT. The encoded protein is CSVGQGRQPQHF.

V usage is TRBV7-9 and J usage is TRBJ1-2; the match to TRBD1 covers 9 bases. Trimming took 4 bases from V and 4 from J; bases not matched to a gene: 7. The germline CDR1 and CDR2 sequences are SEHNR and FQNEAQ (reference sequence). This CDR3 region has 15 residues. The CDR3 DNA reads TGTGCCAGCAGCTCCACAGGGGGCGCGCCCTATGGCTACACCTTC. Encoded protein: CASSSTGGAPYGYTF. Full variable domain (remainder filled in from reference TRBV7-9 and TRBJ1-2): DTGVSQNPRHKITKRGQNVTFRCDPISEHNRLYWYRQTLGQGPEFLTYFQNEAQLEKSRLLSDRFSAERPKGSFSTLEIQRTEQGDSAMYLCASSSTGGAPYGYTFGSGTRLTVV.

This chain uses TRBV10-3 with TRBJ2-2, with no clear D. The CDR3 extends over 15 amino acids. Trimming left V 4 bases short and J 4 bases short, with 13 bases between. Germline-derived CDR1 and CDR2 are ENHRY and SYGVKD. Here the CDR3 DNA reads TGTGCCATCAGTGGGAGTGACGGATTCACCGGGGAGCTGTTTTTT. It encodes CAISGSDGFTGELFF.

In its sample, this clone was seen a few times. This sequence joins TRBV5-6 and TRBJ2-1; 12 nucleotides match TRBD2. J gave up 2 bases and V 4 bases, and 4 bases lay outside the gene matches. CDR3 size: 16 residues. Germline CDR1 SGHDT, CDR2 YYEEEE. CDR3 coding DNA: TGTGCCAGCAGCCCAAGACTAGCGGGGGCCTACAATGAGCAGTTCTTC. Translation: CASSPRLAGAYNEQFF.

The chain couples TRBV9 to TRBJ2-7, with TRBD2 matching over 7 bases. The J segment lost 2 bases and the V segment lost 4 bases, leaving 6 bases of the junction unmatched. This CDR3 spans 14 amino acids. Germline V gene lookup returns CDR1 SGDLS and CDR2 YYNGEE. CDR3 sequence: CASSPDGGTYEQYF. The DNA of the CDR3 is TGTGCCAGCAGCCCGGACGGGGGGACCTACGAGCAGTACTTC.

The rearrangement links TRBV6-1 to TRBJ2-7, with D possibly TRBD2 on 5 matching bases. The CDR3 length is 13 residues. V was trimmed by 7 bases and J by 4 bases, leaving 14 bases between them. CDR1 and CDR2 from the germline V gene are MNHNS and SASEGT. Written as DNA, the CDR3 is TGTGCCAGCACCCTAAGCCGGGATTACGAGCAGTACTTC. Translating gives CASTLSRDYEQYF.

The genes are TRBV2 and TRBJ2-2; maybe TRBD2 (6 bases). CDR1 is SNHLY, CDR2 FYNNEI, per germline. The CDR3 is 15 residues long. The germline V and J ends were trimmed by 6 bases and 0 bases, with 11 bases remaining between them. The CDR3 DNA reads TGTGCCAGCAGGGAGGGATCTGCGAACACCGGGGAGCTGTTTTTT. It specifies CASREGSANTGELFF.

This clone has only a few counts. The chain links TRBV30 to TRBJ2-2; TRBD1 matches at 11 bases. This CDR3 has 14 residues. With V trimmed by 5 bases and J by 1 base, 0 bases remained unmatched. Germline V gives CDR1 GTSNPN, CDR2 SVGIG (reference sequence). Written as DNA, the CDR3 is TGTGCCTGGGGGACAGGGGGGAACACCGGGGAGCTGTTTTTT. Translation gives CAWGTGGNTGELFF.

This clone was detected only a few times. The V call is TRBV9, the J call TRBJ2-2, with D unresolved. With 5 bases removed from V and 0 bases from J, the gap between germline ends came to 8 bases. CDR3 length: 14 residues. Germline values: CDR1 SGDLS, CDR2 YYNGEE. The CDR3 sequence: CASRVTPNTGELFF. For the CDR3, the DNA is TGTGCCAGCAGAGTAACACCGAACACCGGGGAGCTGTTTTTT.

The rearrangement uses TRBV2 and TRBJ2-7; D uncertain. Trimming stripped 4 bases from V and 4 bases from J, with 11 bases between. CDR1 is SNHLY, CDR2 FYNNEI, per germline. The CDR3 is 13 amino acids. The CDR3 region is CASSVGFRYEQYF. The DNA of the CDR3 is TGTGCCAGCAGTGTAGGGTTCCGGTACGAGCAGTACTTC.

Only a few counts were recorded for this clone. The chain recombines TRBV2 with TRBJ2-1; no definite D call. CDR1 is SNHLY, CDR2 FYNNEI, per germline. This CDR3 has 15 amino acids. V was shortened by 4 bases and J by 0 bases, with 10 bases between the two germline ends. CDR3 DNA sequence: TGTGCCAGCAGTGCCCGACAAAACTCCTACAATGAGCAGTTCTTC. Translated, it gives CASSARQNSYNEQFF.

This clone is a singleton in its sample. The rearrangement joins TRBV9 to TRBJ2-2; D gene unclear. CDR1 and CDR2 from the germline V gene are SGDLS and YYNGEE. V lost 0 bases, J lost 2 bases, and 8 bases lay in between. The CDR3 loop spans 15 amino acids. Written as DNA, the CDR3 is TGTGCCAGCAGCGTAGAAAGGCTTAACACCGGGGAGCTGTTTTTT. Its translation is CASSVERLNTGELFF.

The chain carries TRBV11-3 and TRBJ1-1; 7 bases line up with TRBD1. The V segment lost 4 bases and the J segment 0 bases; nucleotides outside the gene matches: 5. Germline CDR1 and CDR2: SGHNT and YENEEA. This CDR3 has 15 amino acids. Here the CDR3 reads CASSSGTAMNTEAFF. The CDR3 nucleotides are TGTGCCAGCAGCTCCGGGACAGCGATGAACACTGAAGCTTTCTTT. The variable domain in full, completed from reference TRBV11-3 and TRBJ1-1, reads EAGVVQSPRYKIIEKKQPVAFWCNPISGHNTLYWYLQNLGQGPELLIRYENEEAVDDSQLPKDRFSAERLKGVDSTLKIQPAELGDSAVYLCASSSGTAMNTEAFFGQGTRLTVV.

This chain uses TRBV4-1 with TRBJ1-2; D is possibly TRBD1 (5 bases). Trimming removed 0 bases at V and 2 bases at J, with 10 bases between. The CDR3 extends over 15 amino acids. The germline V gene has CDR1 MGHRA and CDR2 YSYEKL. In nucleotides, the CDR3 is TGCGCCAGCAGCCAAGACCTAACAGGAAACTATGGCTACACCTTC. Translating it yields CASSQDLTGNYGYTF.

The chain links TRBV18 to TRBJ2-7, with D unresolved. Trimming left V 0 bases short and J 4 bases short, with 10 bases between. In germline, CDR1 is KGHSH, CDR2 LQKENI. The CDR3 extends over 14 amino acids. CDR3 protein: CASSPPGIAYEQYF. CDR3 DNA: TGTGCCAGCTCACCACCGGGGATTGCTTACGAGCAGTACTTC.

This sequence joins TRBV5-6 and TRBJ2-5; D is unresolved. CDR1 and CDR2 (germline): SGHDT, YYEEEE. Trimming shortened V by 3 bases and J by 1 base, and 10 bases separated the two germline ends. There are 14 residues in the CDR3. The CDR3 region is CASSYPTIQETQYF. The CDR3 nucleotides are TGTGCCAGCAGCTACCCGACGATCCAAGAGACCCAGTACTTC.

The chain combines TRBV7-9 with TRBJ2-5, with 7 positions matching TRBD1. The CDR3 spans 14 residues. In germline, CDR1 is SEHNR, CDR2 FQNEAQ (reference sequence). The trim removed 4 bases at V and 0 bases at J, leaving 2 bases unmatched. CDR3 in amino acids: CASSSGTDQETQYF. In DNA, the CDR3 is TGTGCCAGCAGCTCCGGGACAGACCAAGAGACCCAGTACTTC.

This chain joins TRBV10-3 and TRBJ2-1; weak D call: TRBD2 (6 bases). Trimming pared 6 bases from V and 12 bases from J, leaving 15 bases between. CDR3 length equals 12 residues. CDR1 is ENHRY, CDR2 SYGVKD, per germline. The CDR3 sequence: CAISDRETGQFF. Written as DNA, the CDR3 is TGTGCCATCAGCGATCGGGAGACTGGGCAGTTCTTC.

This clone was counted only a few times. Written as DNA, the CDR3 is TGTGCCAGCAGTTACGTCGTCAGGCGTTCGAACACTGAAGCTTTCTTT. As protein: CASSYVVRRSNTEAFF. The chain is built from TRBV6-6 and TRBJ1-1; D remains ambiguous. The germline V gene has CDR1 MNHNY and CDR2 SVGAGI (reference sequence). V gave up 2 bases and J gave up 1 base, with 14 bases separating them. The CDR3 is 16 amino acids.